One T cell receptor beta chain is described in this entry. The data were taken from a study of cytomegalovirus exposure and HLA in healthy donors. From germline, CDR1 is LNHDA and CDR2 SQIVND (reference sequence). The CDR3 is made up of 16 amino acids. V was trimmed by 1 base and J by 0 bases, leaving 12 bases between them. PCR used 60 Vbeta primers and 13 Jbeta primers. The repertoire was sequenced with immunoSEQ multiplex PCR; TCRdb's copy has only in-frame clones and lacks some. Seen here are 150,000 to 200,000 clones, 65% to 85% observed once, and the top ten hold less than 2%. The chain joins TRBV19 to TRBJ1-2; D is unresolved. Sequenced sample: PBMCs. This clonotype originated in a woman aged 18-29 years in good health and CMV-seronegative. CDR3 in amino acids: CASSIVGGVPNYGYTF. In nucleotides, the CDR3 is TGTGCCAGTAGTATAGTAGGCGGGGTACCTAACTATGGCTACACCTTC.